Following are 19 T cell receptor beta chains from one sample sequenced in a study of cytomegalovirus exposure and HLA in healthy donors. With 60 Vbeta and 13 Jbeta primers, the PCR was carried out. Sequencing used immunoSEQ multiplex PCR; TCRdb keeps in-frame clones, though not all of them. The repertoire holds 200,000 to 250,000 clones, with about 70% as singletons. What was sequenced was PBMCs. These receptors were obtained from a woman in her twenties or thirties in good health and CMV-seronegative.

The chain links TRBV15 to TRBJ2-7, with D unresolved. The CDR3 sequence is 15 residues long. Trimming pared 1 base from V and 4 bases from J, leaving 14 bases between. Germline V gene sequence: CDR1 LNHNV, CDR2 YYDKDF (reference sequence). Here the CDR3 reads CATSRAFSGSYEQYF. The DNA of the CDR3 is TGTGCCACCAGCAGAGCTTTTTCCGGGTCGTACGAGCAGTACTTC.

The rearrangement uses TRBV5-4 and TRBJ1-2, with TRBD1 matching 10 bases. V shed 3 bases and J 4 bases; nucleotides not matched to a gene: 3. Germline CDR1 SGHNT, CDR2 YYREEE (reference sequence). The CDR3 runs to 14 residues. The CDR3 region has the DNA TGTGCCAGCAGCTCAAGACAGGGGGCCTATGGCTACACCTTC. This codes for CASSSRQGAYGYTF.

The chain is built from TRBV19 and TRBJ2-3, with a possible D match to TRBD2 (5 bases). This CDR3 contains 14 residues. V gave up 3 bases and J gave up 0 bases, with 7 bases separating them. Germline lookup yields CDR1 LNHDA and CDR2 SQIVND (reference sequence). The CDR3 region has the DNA TGTGCCAGTAGTATCCAGCGGAGCACAGATACGCAGTATTTT. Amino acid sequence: CASSIQRSTDTQYF.

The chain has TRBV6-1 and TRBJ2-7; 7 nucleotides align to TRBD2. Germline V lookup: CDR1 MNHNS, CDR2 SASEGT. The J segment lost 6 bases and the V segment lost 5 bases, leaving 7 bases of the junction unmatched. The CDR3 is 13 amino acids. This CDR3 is CASSFLGGGEQYF. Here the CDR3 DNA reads TGTGCCAGCAGTTTCCTTGGCGGGGGCGAGCAGTACTTC.

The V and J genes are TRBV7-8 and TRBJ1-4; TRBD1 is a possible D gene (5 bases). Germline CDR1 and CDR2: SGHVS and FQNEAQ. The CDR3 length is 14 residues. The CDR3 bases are TGTGCTACTCTTGAACGGGGGTTCGGCGAAAAACTGTTTTTT. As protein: CATLERGFGEKLFF.

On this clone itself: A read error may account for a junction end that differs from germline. CDR3 nucleotides: TGTTCCAGCAGCATAGGGACATTGTACGAGCAGTACTTC. Translation gives CSSSIGTLYEQYF. The gene calls are TRBV7-9 and TRBJ2-7; D is possibly TRBD1 (6 bases). The CDR3 extends over 13 amino acids. CDR1 is SEHNR and CDR2 is FQNEAQ in the germline V gene (reference sequence).

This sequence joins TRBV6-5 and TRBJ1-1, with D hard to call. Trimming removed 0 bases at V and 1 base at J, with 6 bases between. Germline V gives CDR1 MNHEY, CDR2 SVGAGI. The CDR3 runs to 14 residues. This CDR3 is CASSYSIQNTEAFF. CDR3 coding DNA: TGTGCCAGCAGTTACTCTATACAGAACACTGAAGCTTTCTTT.

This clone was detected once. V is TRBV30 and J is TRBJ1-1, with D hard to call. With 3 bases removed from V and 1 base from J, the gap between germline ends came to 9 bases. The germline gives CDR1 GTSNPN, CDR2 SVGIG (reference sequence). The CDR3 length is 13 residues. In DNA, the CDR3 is TGTGCCTGGAGCCCCTCCGGGAACACTGAAGCTTTCTTT. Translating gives CAWSPSGNTEAFF. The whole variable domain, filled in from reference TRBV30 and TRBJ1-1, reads SQTIHQWPATLVQPVGSPLSLECTVEGTSNPNLYWYRQAAGRGLQLLFYSVGIGQISSEVPQNLSASRPQDRQFILSSKKLLLSDSGFYLCAWSPSGNTEAFFGQGTRLTVV.

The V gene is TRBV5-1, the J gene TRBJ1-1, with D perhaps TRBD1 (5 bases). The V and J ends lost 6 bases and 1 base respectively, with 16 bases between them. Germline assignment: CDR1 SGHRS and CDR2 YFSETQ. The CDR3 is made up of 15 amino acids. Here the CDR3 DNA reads TGCGCCAGCACGAAGACTGGGACTGGGAACACTGAAGCTTTCTTT. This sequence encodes CASTKTGTGNTEAFF. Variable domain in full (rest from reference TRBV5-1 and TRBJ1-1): KAGVTQTPRYLIKTRGQQVTLSCSPISGHRSVSWYQQTPGQGLQFLFEYFSETQRNKGNFPGRFSGRQFSNSRSEMNVSTLELGDSALYLCASTKTGTGNTEAFFGQGTRLTVV.

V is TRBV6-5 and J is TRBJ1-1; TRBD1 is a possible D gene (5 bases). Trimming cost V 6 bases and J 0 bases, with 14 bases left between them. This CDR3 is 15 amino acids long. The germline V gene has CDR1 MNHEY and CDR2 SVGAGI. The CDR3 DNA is TGTGCCAGCAGCGAAATGGAGGGGATGAACACTGAAGCTTTCTTT. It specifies CASSEMEGMNTEAFF.

The CDR3 loop reads CAWSVWQGTEQYF. The CDR3 DNA follows: TGTGCCTGGAGTGTATGGCAGGGAACCGAGCAGTACTTC. The chain links TRBV30 to TRBJ2-7; D possibly corresponds to TRBD1 (5 bases). Germline CDR1 GTSNPN, CDR2 SVGIG (reference sequence). This CDR3 contains 13 residues. V lost 0 bases and J lost 6, with 12 bases in between.

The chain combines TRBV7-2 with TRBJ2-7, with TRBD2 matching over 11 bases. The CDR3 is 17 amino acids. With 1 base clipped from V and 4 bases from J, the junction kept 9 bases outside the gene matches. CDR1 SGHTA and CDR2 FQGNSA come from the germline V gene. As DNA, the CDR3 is TGTACCAGCAGCTTAGTCTCCGGGACTAGCGGTGGGTACGAGCAGTACTTC. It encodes CTSSLVSGTSGGYEQYF.

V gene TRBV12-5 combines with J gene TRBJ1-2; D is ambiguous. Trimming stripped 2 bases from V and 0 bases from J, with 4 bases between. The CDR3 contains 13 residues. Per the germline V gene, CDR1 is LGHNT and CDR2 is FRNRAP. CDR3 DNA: TGTGCTAGTGGTTTGCAGGCTAACTATGGCTACACCTTC. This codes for CASGLQANYGYTF.

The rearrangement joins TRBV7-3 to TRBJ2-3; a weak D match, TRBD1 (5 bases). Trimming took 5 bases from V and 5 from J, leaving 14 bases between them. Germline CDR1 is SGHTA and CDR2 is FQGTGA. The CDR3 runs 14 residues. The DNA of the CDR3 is TGTGCCAGCAGCCCTCTAAGTAGGGGAGATACGCAGTATTTT. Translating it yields CASSPLSRGDTQYF.

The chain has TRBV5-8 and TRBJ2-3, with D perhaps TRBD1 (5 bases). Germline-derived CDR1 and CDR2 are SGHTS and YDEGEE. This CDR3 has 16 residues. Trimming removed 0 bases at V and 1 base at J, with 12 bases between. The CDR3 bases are TGTGCCAGCAGCTTGGGACAGATGACTGGCACAGATACGCAGTATTTT. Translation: CASSLGQMTGTDTQYF.

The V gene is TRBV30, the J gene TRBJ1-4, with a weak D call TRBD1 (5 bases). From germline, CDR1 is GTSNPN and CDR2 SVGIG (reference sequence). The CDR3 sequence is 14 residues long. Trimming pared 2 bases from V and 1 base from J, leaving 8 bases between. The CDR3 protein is CAWSPGGTNEKLFF. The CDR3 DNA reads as TGTGCCTGGAGTCCCGGGGGAACTAATGAAAAACTGTTTTTT. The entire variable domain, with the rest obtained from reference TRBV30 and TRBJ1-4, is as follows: SQTIHQWPATLVQPVGSPLSLECTVEGTSNPNLYWYRQAAGRGLQLLFYSVGIGQISSEVPQNLSASRPQDRQFILSSKKLLLSDSGFYLCAWSPGGTNEKLFFGSGTQLSVL.

The CDR3 reads CASSVVGRGLDGYTF. The CDR3 DNA sequence: TGTGCCAGCAGCGTAGTTGGGAGGGGTTTGGATGGCTACACCTTC. The rearrangement joins TRBV9 to TRBJ1-2, with D tentatively TRBD1 (5 bases). CDR1 is SGDLS, CDR2 YYNGEE, per germline. The CDR3 spans 15 residues. The ends were cut back, 0 bases at V and 6 bases at J, with 15 bases in the middle.

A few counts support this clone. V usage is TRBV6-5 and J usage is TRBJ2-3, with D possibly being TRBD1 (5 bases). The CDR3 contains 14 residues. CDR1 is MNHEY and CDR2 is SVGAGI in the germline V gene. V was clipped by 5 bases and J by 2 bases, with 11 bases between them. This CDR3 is CASSKTTDTDTQYF. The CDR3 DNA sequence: TGTGCCAGCAGTAAGACGACAGACACAGATACGCAGTATTTT.

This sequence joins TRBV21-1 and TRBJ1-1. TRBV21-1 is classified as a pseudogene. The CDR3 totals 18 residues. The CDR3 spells CASSQGVDQAGGNTEAFF. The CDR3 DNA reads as TGTGCCAGCAGCCAAGGGGTAGATCAGGCAGGAGGGAACACTGAAGCTTTCTTT.